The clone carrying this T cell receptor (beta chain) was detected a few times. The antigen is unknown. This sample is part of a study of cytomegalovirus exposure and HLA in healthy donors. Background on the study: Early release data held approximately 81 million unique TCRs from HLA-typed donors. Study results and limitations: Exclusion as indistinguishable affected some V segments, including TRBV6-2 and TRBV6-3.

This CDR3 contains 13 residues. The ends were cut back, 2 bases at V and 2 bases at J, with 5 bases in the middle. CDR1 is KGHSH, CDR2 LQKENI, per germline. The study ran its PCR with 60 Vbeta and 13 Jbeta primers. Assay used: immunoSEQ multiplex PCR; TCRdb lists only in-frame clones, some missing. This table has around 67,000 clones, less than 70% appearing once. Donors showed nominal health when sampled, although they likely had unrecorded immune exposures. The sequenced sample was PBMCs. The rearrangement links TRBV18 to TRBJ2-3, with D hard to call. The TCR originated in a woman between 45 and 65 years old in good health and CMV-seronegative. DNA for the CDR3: TGTGCCAGCTCACCATCCCTCACAGATACGCAGTATTTT. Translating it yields CASSPSLTDTQYF. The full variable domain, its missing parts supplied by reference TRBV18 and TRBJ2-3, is NAGVMQNPRHLVRRRGQEARLRCSPMKGHSHVYWYRQLPEEGLKFMVYLQKENIIDESGMPKERFSAEFPKEGPSILRIQQVVRGDSAAYFCASSPSLTDTQYFGPGTRLTVL.